The next 9 T cell receptor beta chains were all read from a single sample in a study of shared clonotypes between healthy human individuals. Measured with immunoSEQ multiplex PCR; TCRdb has only the in-frame clones, and not every one. Of roughly 500,000 clones in the sample, more than 95% were seen once. Input material: naive CD4+ T cells sorted from blood. Subset given: CD45RA+ positively selected. The receptors shown here come from a woman aged 25-40 years in good health.

This clone appeared a few times. The chain is built from TRBV30 and TRBJ1-2, with D unclear. Trimming pared 0 bases from V and 8 bases from J, leaving 10 bases between. The CDR3 consists of 12 residues. Germline-derived CDR1 and CDR2 are GTSNPN and SVGIG (reference sequence). The CDR3 region is CAWSVRGPGYTF. CDR3 sequence (DNA): TGTGCCTGGAGTGTACGGGGTCCCGGCTACACCTTC.

The chain carries TRBV19 and TRBJ2-1; TRBD2 matches 9 bases. The CDR3 totals 15 residues. CDR1 and CDR2 from the germline V gene are LNHDA and SQIVND (reference sequence). The junction had 6 bases not matched to a gene; V was cut back by 1 base and J by 8 bases. This CDR3 is CASSIGLAGIDEQFF. The CDR3 bases are TGTGCCAGTAGTATAGGGCTAGCGGGAATCGATGAGCAGTTCTTC. The full variable domain, its missing parts supplied by reference TRBV19 and TRBJ2-1, is DGGITQSPKYLFRKEGQNVTLSCEQNLNHDAMYWYRQDPGQGLRLIYYSQIVNDFQKGDIAEGYSVSREKKESFPLTVTSAQKNPTAFYLCASSIGLAGIDEQFFGPGTRLTVL.

On this clone: In the same sample, other DNA sequences code for this CDR3. The V and J genes are TRBV28 and TRBJ2-5; D is possibly TRBD2 (6 bases). The CDR3 length is 14 residues. Trimming pared 4 bases from V and 1 base from J, leaving 10 bases between. In germline, CDR1 is MDHEN, CDR2 SYDVKM. This chain's CDR3 is CASSSPGVQETQYF. The CDR3 DNA is TGTGCCAGCAGTTCACCGGGGGTCCAAGAGACCCAGTACTTC.

The chain has TRBV29-1 and TRBJ2-5, with D possibly called TRBD1 or TRBD2 (5 bases each). The V gene's germline CDR1 is SQVTM and CDR2 ANQGSEA. This CDR3 is built from 13 residues. V lost 6 bases to trimming and J lost 4 bases, with 15 bases between them. DNA of the CDR3: TGCAGCGTGACTCGGGACCGGGGAGAGACCCAGTACTTC. This gives the protein CSVTRDRGETQYF.

The V call is TRBV6-1, the J call TRBJ1-1, with D maybe TRBD1 (6 bases). Per germline, CDR1 MNHNS and CDR2 SASEGT. V was trimmed by 2 bases and J by 7 bases, leaving 17 bases between them. This CDR3 is built from 15 residues. The CDR3 reads CASSERGVAGGEAFF. CDR3 DNA sequence: TGTGCCAGCAGTGAAAGGGGGGTAGCGGGAGGTGAAGCTTTCTTT.

V gene TRBV19 combines with J gene TRBJ1-5; tentative D call: TRBD1 (6 bases). Trimming cost V 5 bases and J 6 bases, with 20 bases left between them. The CDR3 has 16 amino acids. The germline V gene has CDR1 LNHDA and CDR2 SQIVND (reference sequence). The chain's CDR3 is CASSRVGHPPVQPQHF. The CDR3 bases are TGTGCCAGTAGTCGGGTGGGACACCCGCCTGTTCAGCCCCAGCATTTT.

V and J are TRBV10-2 and TRBJ2-3; 7 positions agree with TRBD1. This CDR3 is built from 15 residues. The junction had 6 bases not matched to a gene; V was cut back by 6 bases and J by 0 bases. Germline V gene sequence: CDR1 WSHSY, CDR2 SAAADI. The CDR3 nucleotides are TGCGCCAGCAGCCCGACAGGGTTTAGCACAGATACGCAGTATTTT. As protein: CASSPTGFSTDTQYF.

The rearrangement joins TRBV28 to TRBJ1-4, with unresolved D. The germline gives CDR1 MDHEN, CDR2 SYDVKM. V was trimmed by 6 bases and J by 0 bases, leaving 14 bases between them. This CDR3 is 16 amino acids long. CDR3 coding DNA: TGTGCCAGCAGCCTGGACGGAAGTGCAACTAATGAAAAACTGTTTTTT. It translates to CASSLDGSATNEKLFF. Using reference TRBV28 and TRBJ1-4 for the parts outside the CDR3, the full variable domain is DVKVTQSSRYLVKRTGEKVFLECVQDMDHENMFWYRQDPGLGLRLIYFSYDVKMKEKGDIPEGYSVSREKKERFSLILESASTNQTSMYLCASSLDGSATNEKLFFGSGTQLSVL.

The chain couples TRBV28 to TRBJ2-5; D remains unclear. This CDR3 has 11 residues. The germline V and J ends were trimmed by 5 bases and 5 bases, with 6 bases remaining between them. Looked up from germline, CDR1 is MDHEN and CDR2 is SYDVKM. The CDR3 reads CASSPEETQYF. The CDR3 DNA sequence: TGTGCCAGCAGTCCGGAGGAGACCCAGTACTTC.